This T cell receptor beta chain emerged from a study of blood T cell repertoires in COVID-19. Study at large: The samples span acute and convalescent COVID-19 from the United States, Italy and Spain. T cells, B-cell-depleted T cells, or PBMCs provided the cDNA or gDNA that served as material.

Germline CDR1 SGHRS, CDR2 YFSETQ. With 1 base removed from V and 0 bases from J, the gap between germline ends came to 12 bases. This CDR3 contains 16 residues. Under the authors' procedure: The authors estimated nucleated cell counts from reference gene primer amplification. Assay: immunoSEQ multiplex PCR; the TCRdb copy retains only in-frame clones and omits some. That table gives V, J and clone size, and the DNA gave D and trimming. The table shows about 76,000 clones, with about 92% occurring only once. The chain combines TRBV5-1 with TRBJ2-3; no firm D call. This TCR came from a woman between 50 and 59 years old in a cohort sampled during active COVID-19. Material for sequencing was peripheral blood. CDR3 coding DNA: TGCGCCAGCAGCTTGAGTGGCGGATTTAGCACAGATACGCAGTATTTT. This codes for CASSLSGGFSTDTQYF.